One and the same sample provided the 13 T cell receptor beta chains below, sequenced in a study of neurological immune-mediated disorders. One entry per CDR3 protein, called by TCRdb with MiXCR from the 5' RACE reads. The table includes some 33,000 distinct CDR3 sequences, 1.5% detected once. Source material: PBMCs. These receptors were taken from a woman aged 30 to 39 with multiple sclerosis.

This clonotype was found many times. This CDR3 reads CASRGGANTGELFF. The DNA for the CDR3 is TGTGCCAGTCGAGGGGGCGCGAACACCGGGGAGCTGTTTTTT. The chain has TRBV12-3 or TRBV12-4 and TRBJ2-2, with TRBD1 matching 7 bases. CDR3 length: 14 amino acids. The trim removed 9 bases at V and 0 bases at J, leaving 4 bases unmatched.

This clonotype was counted ten times or more. The V call is TRBV5-1, the J call TRBJ1-2, with D perhaps matching TRBD1 (5 bases). This CDR3 is 12 amino acids long. CDR1 SGHRS and CDR2 YFSETQ come from the germline V gene. V dropped 0 bases and J dropped 6 bases, with 6 bases sitting between them. CDR3 residues: CASSLVGDGYTF. The CDR3 nucleotides read TGCGCCAGCAGCTTGGTAGGGGATGGCTACACCTTC.

This clonotype appeared many times. The genes are TRBV5-8 and TRBJ2-3; 8 positions match TRBD1. This CDR3 is built from 14 residues. Germline assignment: CDR1 SGHTS and CDR2 YDEGEE. V lost 4 bases and J lost 3; bases outside the gene matches: 4. In DNA form, the CDR3 reads TGTGCCAGCAGCCCAAGACAGGGGACAGATACGCAGTATTTT. Encoded protein: CASSPRQGTDTQYF.

This clonotype was seen repeatedly, ten times or more. The J gene is TRBJ2-1, the V gene TRBV9; 7 bases match TRBD1. The length of the CDR3 is 15 residues. Germline trimming cut 0 bases from V and 5 bases from J; bases unmatched to any gene: 5. Germline lookup yields CDR1 SGDLS and CDR2 YYNGEE. In DNA, the CDR3 is TGTGCCAGCAGCGTAGATCCTCAGGGGGACAATGAGCAGTTCTTC. It specifies CASSVDPQGDNEQFF.

This clonotype was picked up many times. The chain is built from TRBV12-3 or TRBV12-4 and TRBJ2-7, with 9 bases that match TRBD1. This CDR3 is 14 amino acids long. V lost 7 bases and J lost 1; bases outside the gene matches: 5. CDR3 nucleotides: TGTGCCAGCACCTGGGGGACAGGGTCCTACGAGCAGTACTTC. Translated, it gives CASTWGTGSYEQYF.

This clonotype was observed at least ten times. The rearrangement links TRBV5-8 to TRBJ2-7; a weak D match, TRBD1 (6 bases). Germline CDR1 SGHTS, CDR2 YDEGEE. CDR3 length equals 14 residues. Trimming removed 0 bases from V and 0 bases from J, with 7 bases in between. CDR3 region: CASSLVGGSYEQYF. The CDR3 DNA reads as TGTGCCAGCAGCTTGGTAGGGGGCTCCTACGAGCAGTACTTC.

This clonotype occurred many times. This chain links TRBV6-2 or TRBV6-3 with TRBJ2-7; weak D call: TRBD2 (6 bases). This CDR3 is built from 16 residues. Per the germline V gene, CDR1 is MNHEY and CDR2 is SVGEGT. The V end was cut by 6 bases, the J end by 0 bases, with 18 bases between. The CDR3, as DNA: TGTGCCAGCAGCCATAGCGCCGGGACTGACTCCTACGAGCAGTACTTC. It yields the protein CASSHSAGTDSYEQYF.

This clonotype was recorded at least ten times. The chain links TRBV5-1 to TRBJ1-1, with D unresolved. There are 15 residues in the CDR3. Germline values: CDR1 SGHRS, CDR2 YFSETQ. The V end lost 5 bases, the J end lost 1 base, and 15 bases lay between the germline ends. CDR3 DNA: TGCGCCAGCAGGCCACGAGAGGTGACGAACACTGAAGCTTTCTTT. Protein product: CASRPREVTNTEAFF.

This clonotype was seen repeatedly, ten times or more. CDR3 nucleotide sequence: TGCAGTGCTAGAGATCCCGGGCATGAGCAGTTCTTC. Its translation is CSARDPGHEQFF. The rearrangement joins TRBV20-1 to TRBJ2-1; no reliable D call. Trimming shortened V by 0 bases and J by 8 bases, and 8 bases separated the two germline ends. The CDR3 loop spans 12 amino acids. Germline CDR1 DFQATT, CDR2 SNEGSKA (reference sequence).

This clonotype occurred many times. The rearrangement links TRBV27 to TRBJ2-7; D may match TRBD1 or TRBD2 (5 bases each). V gave up 2 bases and J gave up 2 bases, with 10 bases separating them. CDR3 length: 14 residues. The germline gives CDR1 MNHEY, CDR2 SMNVEV (reference sequence). This CDR3 is CASSLRDGTYEQYF. CDR3 bases: TGTGCCAGCAGTTTAAGGGACGGAACCTACGAGCAGTACTTC.

This clonotype was seen ten or more times. The gene calls are TRBV29-1 and TRBJ2-2; D is uncertain. Per the germline V gene, CDR1 is SQVTM and CDR2 is ANQGSEA. The V end was cut by 5 bases, the J end by 1 base, with 5 bases between. There are 12 residues in the CDR3. CDR3 nucleotide sequence: TGCAGCGTTAGGGAGAACACCGGGGAGCTGTTTTTT. It translates to CSVRENTGELFF.

The table lists this clonotype with many counts. This chain links TRBV21-1 with TRBJ2-7; TRBD2 is taken as the D call from the table, unchecked against the DNA. TRBV21-1 is deemed a pseudogene. The CDR3 length is 12 residues. The CDR3: CASGLAHYEQYF. The CDR3 coding sequence is TGTGCCAGCGGACTCGCCCACTACGAGCAGTACTTC.

This clonotype was detected ten times or more. This rearrangement joins TRBV5-1 to TRBJ2-1, with unresolved D. The ends were cut back, 0 bases at V and 5 bases at J, with 3 bases in the middle. This CDR3 has 12 amino acids. Germline V gene lookup returns CDR1 SGHRS and CDR2 YFSETQ. This CDR3 is CASSLGDNEQFF. The CDR3 coding sequence is TGCGCCAGCAGCTTGGGAGACAATGAGCAGTTCTTC.